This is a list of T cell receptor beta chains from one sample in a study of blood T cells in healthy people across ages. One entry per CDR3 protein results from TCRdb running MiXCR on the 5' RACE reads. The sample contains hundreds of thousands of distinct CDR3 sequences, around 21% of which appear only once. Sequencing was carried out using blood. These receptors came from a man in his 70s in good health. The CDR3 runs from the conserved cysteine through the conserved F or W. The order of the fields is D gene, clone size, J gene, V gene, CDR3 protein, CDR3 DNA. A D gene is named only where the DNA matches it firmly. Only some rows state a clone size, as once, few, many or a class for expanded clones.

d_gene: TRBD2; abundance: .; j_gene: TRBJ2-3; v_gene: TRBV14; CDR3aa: CASSGLAGEGDTQYF; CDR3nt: TGTGCCAGCAGCGGACTAGCGGGAGAAGGAGATACGCAGTATTTT
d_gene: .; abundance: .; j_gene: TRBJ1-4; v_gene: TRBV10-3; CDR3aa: CAISVDSPNGKLFF; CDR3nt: TGTGCCATCAGCGTGGACAGTCCCAACGGAAAACTGTTTTTT
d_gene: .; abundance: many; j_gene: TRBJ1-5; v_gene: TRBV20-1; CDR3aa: CSAEGRNNQPQHF; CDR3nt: TGCAGTGCTGAGGGGCGAAACAATCAGCCCCAGCATTTT
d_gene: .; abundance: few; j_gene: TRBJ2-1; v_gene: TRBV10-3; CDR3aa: CAISDRTSLSSYNEQFF; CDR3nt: TGTGCCATCAGTGATCGGACTTCCCTAAGCTCCTACAATGAGCAGTTCTTC
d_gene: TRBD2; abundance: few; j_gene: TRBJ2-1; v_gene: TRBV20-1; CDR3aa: CSAPPQRGNEQFF; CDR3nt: TGCAGTGCCCCCCCCCAGCGGGGGAATGAGCAGTTCTTC
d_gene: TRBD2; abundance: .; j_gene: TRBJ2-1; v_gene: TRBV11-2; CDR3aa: CASSLAASGASYNEQFF; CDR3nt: TGTGCCAGCAGCTTAGCTGCTAGCGGGGCTTCCTACAATGAGCAGTTCTTC
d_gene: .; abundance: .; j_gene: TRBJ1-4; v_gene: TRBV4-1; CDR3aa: CASSQDRIEKLFF; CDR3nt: TGCGCCAGCAGCCAAGATCGGATTGAAAAACTGTTTTTT
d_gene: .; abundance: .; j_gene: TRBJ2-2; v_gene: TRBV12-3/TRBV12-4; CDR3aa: CASRPGRTNTGELFF; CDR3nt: TGTGCCAGCAGACCGGGACGGACGAACACCGGGGAGCTGTTTTTT
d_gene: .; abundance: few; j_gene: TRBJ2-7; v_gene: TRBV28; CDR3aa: CASSPGSRAQDEQYF; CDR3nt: TGTGCCAGCAGTCCGGGCTCTAGGGCGCAGGACGAGCAGTACTTC
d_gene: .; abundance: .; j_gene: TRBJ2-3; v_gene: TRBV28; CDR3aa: CASSFPGTPHF; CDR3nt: TGTGCCAGCAGTTTCCCCGGGACGCCGCATTTT
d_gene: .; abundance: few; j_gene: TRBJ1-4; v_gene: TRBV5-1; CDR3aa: CASSLIGGQEKLFF; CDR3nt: TGCGCCAGCAGCTTGATCGGGGGGCAGGAAAAACTGTTTTTT
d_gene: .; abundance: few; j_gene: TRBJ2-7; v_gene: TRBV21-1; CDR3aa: CASSGTGANEQYF; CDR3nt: TGTGCCAGCAGTGGGACAGGGGCCAACGAGCAGTACTTC
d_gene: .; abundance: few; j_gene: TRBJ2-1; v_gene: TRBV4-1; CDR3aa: CASSHSSRQYNEQFF; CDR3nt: TGCGCCAGCAGCCATTCCTCGCGGCAGTACAATGAGCAGTTCTTC
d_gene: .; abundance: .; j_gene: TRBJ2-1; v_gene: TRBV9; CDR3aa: CASSTSIGEQFF; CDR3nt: TGTGCCAGCAGCACCAGTATTGGTGAGCAGTTCTTC
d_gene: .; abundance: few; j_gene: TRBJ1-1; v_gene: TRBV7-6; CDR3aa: CASSGGGRGNTEAFF; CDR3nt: TGTGCCAGCAGCGGGGGGGGGCGCGGGAACACTGAAGCTTTCTTT
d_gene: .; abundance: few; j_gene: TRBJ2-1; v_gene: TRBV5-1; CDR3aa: CASSSGTEANEQFF; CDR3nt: TGCGCCAGCAGCTCCGGGACTGAGGCGAATGAGCAGTTCTTC
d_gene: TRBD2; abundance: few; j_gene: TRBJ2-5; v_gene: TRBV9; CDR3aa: CASSGGLAGGQETQYF; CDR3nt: TGTGCCAGCAGTGGGGGACTAGCGGGAGGACAAGAGACCCAGTACTTC
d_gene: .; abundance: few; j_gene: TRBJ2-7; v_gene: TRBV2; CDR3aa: CASLERSSRYEQYF; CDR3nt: TGTGCCAGCCTAGAAAGGAGCAGCAGATACGAGCAGTACTTC
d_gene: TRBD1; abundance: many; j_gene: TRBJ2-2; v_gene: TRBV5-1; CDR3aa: CASSVRDRVTGELFF; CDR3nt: TGCGCCAGCAGCGTCCGGGACAGGGTCACCGGGGAGCTGTTTTTT
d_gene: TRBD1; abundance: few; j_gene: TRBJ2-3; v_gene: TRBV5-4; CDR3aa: CASRGGQGSTDTQYF; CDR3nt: TGTGCCAGCAGGGGCGGACAGGGGAGCACAGATACGCAGTATTTT
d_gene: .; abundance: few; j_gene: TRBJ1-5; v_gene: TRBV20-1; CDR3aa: CSAGVAGATSNQPQHF; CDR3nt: TGCAGTGCTGGAGTCGCGGGGGCAACTAGCAATCAGCCCCAGCATTTT
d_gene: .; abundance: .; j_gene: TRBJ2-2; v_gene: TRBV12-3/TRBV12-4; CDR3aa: CASTNVMYGTGELFF; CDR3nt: TGTGCCAGCACCAATGTGATGTACGGCACCGGGGAGCTGTTTTTT
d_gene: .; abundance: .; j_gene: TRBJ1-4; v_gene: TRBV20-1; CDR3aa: CSARDYQGGEKLFF; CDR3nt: TGCAGTGCTAGAGATTACCAGGGTGGGGAAAAACTGTTTTTT
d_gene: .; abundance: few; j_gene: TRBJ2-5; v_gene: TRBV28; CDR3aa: CASSFGAETQYF; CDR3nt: TGTGCCAGCAGTTTTGGGGCAGAGACCCAGTACTTC
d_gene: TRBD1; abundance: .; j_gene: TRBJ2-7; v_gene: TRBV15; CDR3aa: CATSMDRGPYEQYF; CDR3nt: TGTGCCACCAGCATGGACAGGGGCCCCTACGAGCAGTACTTC
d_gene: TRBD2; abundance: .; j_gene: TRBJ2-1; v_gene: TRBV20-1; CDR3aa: CSARDGTSGPNEQFF; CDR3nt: TGCAGTGCTAGAGATGGGACTAGCGGACCTAATGAGCAGTTCTTC